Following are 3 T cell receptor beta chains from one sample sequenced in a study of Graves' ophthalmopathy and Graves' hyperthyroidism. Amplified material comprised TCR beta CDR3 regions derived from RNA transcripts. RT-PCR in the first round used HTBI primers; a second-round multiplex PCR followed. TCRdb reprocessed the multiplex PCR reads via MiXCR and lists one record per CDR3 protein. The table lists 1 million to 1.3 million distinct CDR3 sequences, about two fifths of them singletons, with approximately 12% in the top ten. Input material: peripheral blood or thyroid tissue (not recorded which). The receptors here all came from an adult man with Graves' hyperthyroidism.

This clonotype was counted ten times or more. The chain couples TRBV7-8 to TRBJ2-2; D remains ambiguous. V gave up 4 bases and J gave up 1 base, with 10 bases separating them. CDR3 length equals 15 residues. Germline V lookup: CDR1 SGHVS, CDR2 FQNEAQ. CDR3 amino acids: CASSSRSENTGELFF. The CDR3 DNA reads TGTGCCAGCAGCTCGAGAAGTGAGAACACCGGGGAGCTGTTTTTT.

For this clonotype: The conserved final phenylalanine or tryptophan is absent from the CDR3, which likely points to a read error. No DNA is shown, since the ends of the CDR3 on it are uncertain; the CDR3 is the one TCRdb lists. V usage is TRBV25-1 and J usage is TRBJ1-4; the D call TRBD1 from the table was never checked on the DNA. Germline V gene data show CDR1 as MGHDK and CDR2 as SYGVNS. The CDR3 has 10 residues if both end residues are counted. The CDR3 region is CASSFTPGTV.

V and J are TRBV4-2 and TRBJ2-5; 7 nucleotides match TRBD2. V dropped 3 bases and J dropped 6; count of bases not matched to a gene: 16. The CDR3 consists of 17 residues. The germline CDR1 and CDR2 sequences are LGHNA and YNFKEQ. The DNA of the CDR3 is TGTGCCAGCAGCCAGGGGGTTGGCGCGGGAGATTCGAAGACCCAGTACTTC. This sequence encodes CASSQGVGAGDSKTQYF.